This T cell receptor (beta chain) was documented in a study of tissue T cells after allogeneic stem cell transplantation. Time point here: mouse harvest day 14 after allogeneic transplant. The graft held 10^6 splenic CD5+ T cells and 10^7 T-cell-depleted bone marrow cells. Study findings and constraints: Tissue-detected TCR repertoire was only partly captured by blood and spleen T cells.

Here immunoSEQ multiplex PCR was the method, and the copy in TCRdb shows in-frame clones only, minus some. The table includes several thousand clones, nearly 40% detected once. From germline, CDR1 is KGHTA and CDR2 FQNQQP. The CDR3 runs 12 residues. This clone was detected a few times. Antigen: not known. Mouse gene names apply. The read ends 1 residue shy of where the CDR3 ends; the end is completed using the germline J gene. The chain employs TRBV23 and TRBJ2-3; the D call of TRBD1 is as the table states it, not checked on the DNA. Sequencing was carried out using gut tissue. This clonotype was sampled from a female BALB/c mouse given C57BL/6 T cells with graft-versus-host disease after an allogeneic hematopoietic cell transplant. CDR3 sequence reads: CSSSQSRGTLYF. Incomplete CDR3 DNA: TGCTCCAGCAGTCAATCGAGAGGAACGCTGTAT.